The clone carrying this TCR beta chain is a singleton in its sample. In the naive CD8 group, cells lacked CD45RO and were positively selected for CCR7, so terminally differentiated effector memory CD45RA+ cells were left out. Deletions cut 2 bases from V and 7 bases from J, with 9 bases between. The CDR3 spans 12 residues. CDR1 is SGHAT, CDR2 FQNNGV, per germline. The record originates from a study of shared clonotypes between healthy human individuals. Measured with immunoSEQ multiplex PCR; TCRdb has only the in-frame clones, and not every one. The sample lists hundreds of thousands of clones, about 95% occurring once.

Sequenced input: naive CD8+ T cells sorted from blood. The rearrangement links TRBV11-2 to TRBJ2-7, with D unresolved. The TCR comes from a woman aged 25 to 39 in good health. The CDR3 nucleotides read TGTGCCAGCAGCTTACTTCGGCGGGAGCAGTACTTC. Amino acid sequence: CASSLLRREQYF.